A single sample is the source of the 18 T cell receptor beta chains below, sequenced in a study of neurological immune-mediated disorders. MiXCR, run by TCRdb on the 5' RACE reads, gives a single entry per CDR3 protein. The table has tens of thousands of distinct CDR3 sequences, roughly 4.9% seen once. Sequenced material: PBMCs. Every receptor here comes from a human donor with multiple sclerosis. The donor label of this sample is uncertain.

This clonotype was found many times. The gene calls are TRBV20-1 and TRBJ2-1, with D hard to call. CDR3 length: 13 amino acids. The germline V gene encodes CDR1 DFQATT and CDR2 SNEGSKA (reference sequence). With 6 bases removed from V and 0 bases from J, the gap between germline ends came to 9 bases. The CDR3: CSALSGSYNEQFF. DNA of the CDR3: TGCAGTGCCCTTTCAGGCTCCTACAATGAGCAGTTCTTC.

The genes are TRBV3-1 and TRBJ2-7; tentatively, D is TRBD2 (5 bases). Trimming shortened V by 3 bases and J by 0 bases, and 15 bases separated the two germline ends. CDR1 LGHDT and CDR2 YNNKEL come from the germline V gene (reference sequence). This CDR3 comprises 16 residues. The CDR3 DNA reads as TGTGCCAGCAGCCATGGTACGGGGTCGAGCTCCTACGAGCAGTACTTC. It codes for CASSHGTGSSSYEQYF.

The sample holds many counts of this clonotype. The rearrangement uses TRBV29-1 and TRBJ2-1; TRBD2 is a possible D gene (5 bases). This CDR3 comprises 14 residues. Germline assignment: CDR1 SQVTM and CDR2 ANQGSEA. Trimming removed 2 bases at V and 0 bases at J, with 8 bases between. Here the CDR3 reads CSVESGYSYNEQFF. The CDR3 DNA reads TGCAGCGTTGAATCGGGGTACTCCTACAATGAGCAGTTCTTC.

This clonotype was observed many times. V usage is TRBV6-5 and J usage is TRBJ2-1; 12 positions match TRBD2. Germline V gene lookup returns CDR1 MNHEY and CDR2 SVGAGI. V shed 5 bases and J 8 bases; nucleotides not matched to a gene: 7. CDR3 length: 15 amino acids. The CDR3: CASSQLAGGRDEQFF. CDR3 in DNA: TGTGCCAGCAGTCAACTAGCGGGGGGCCGGGATGAGCAGTTCTTC.

In its sample, this clonotype was seen many times. The genes are TRBV20-1 and TRBJ1-1; tentatively, D is TRBD1 (5 bases). V was shortened by 0 bases and J by 3 bases, with 17 bases between the two germline ends. The CDR3 length is 16 residues. CDR1 DFQATT and CDR2 SNEGSKA come from the germline V gene (reference sequence). CDR3 DNA: TGCAGTGCTAGAGATATCCCGGGGACCCCCGACACTGAAGCTTTCTTT. The encoded protein is CSARDIPGTPDTEAFF.

This clonotype was seen repeatedly, ten times or more. The rearrangement links TRBV25-1 to TRBJ2-6; 8 nucleotides match TRBD1. V shed 4 bases, J shed 0 bases, and the junction held 5 bases outside the gene matches. The CDR3 covers 17 residues. CDR1 and CDR2 from the germline V gene are MGHDK and SYGVNS. CDR3 coding DNA: TGTGCCAGCAGTGGCCGGGACAGGATCTCTGGGGCCAACGTCCTGACTTTC. Its translation: CASSGRDRISGANVLTF.

In this sample, this clonotype turned up many times. The junction departs from germline at one end; a sequencing error may be responsible. The chain is built from TRBV20-1 and TRBJ1-1; no definite D call. The germline V gene encodes CDR1 DFQATT and CDR2 SNEGSKA (reference sequence). The CDR3 spans 12 residues. This CDR3 is CSARVGSSVPLF. DNA for the CDR3: TGCAGTGCTAGAGTTGGTTCGTCGGTTCCTCTTTTT.

Ten or more counts support this clonotype. The chain combines TRBV29-1 with TRBJ2-7; D uncertain. Trimming removed 3 bases at V and 7 bases at J, with 10 bases between. Germline values: CDR1 SQVTM, CDR2 ANQGSEA. The CDR3 consists of 11 residues. CDR3 DNA sequence: TGCAGCGTTGAGATGAACCGGGAGCAGTACTTC. Translating it yields CSVEMNREQYF.

This clonotype occurred many times. CDR3 bases: TGTGCCAGCAGCTTAGGTATAGGGTTGGACATTCAGTACTTC. As protein: CASSLGIGLDIQYF. This chain uses TRBV7-2 with TRBJ2-4; D unresolved. Germline V CDR1 and CDR2: SGHTA, FQGNSA. CDR3 length: 14 amino acids. V lost 1 base to trimming and J lost 8 bases, with 12 bases between them.

There are many counts of this clonotype. The chain joins TRBV5-1 to TRBJ1-1; D unclear. Trimming removed 0 bases at V and 1 base at J, with 10 bases between. This CDR3 contains 15 residues. The germline V gene encodes CDR1 SGHRS and CDR2 YFSETQ. CDR3: CASSLGFGENTEAFF. DNA for the CDR3: TGCGCCAGCAGCTTGGGGTTCGGGGAGAACACTGAAGCTTTCTTT. Full variable domain (outside the CDR3, taken from reference TRBV5-1 and TRBJ1-1): KAGVTQTPRYLIKTRGQQVTLSCSPISGHRSVSWYQQTPGQGLQFLFEYFSETQRNKGNFPGRFSGRQFSNSRSEMNVSTLELGDSALYLCASSLGFGENTEAFFGQGTRLTVV.

This clonotype came up many times. The chain couples TRBV20-1 to TRBJ1-5; D not resolved. The germline gives CDR1 DFQATT, CDR2 SNEGSKA (reference sequence). The CDR3 consists of 13 residues. The V gene lost 5 bases and the J gene lost 1 base, with 9 bases spanning the gap. DNA of the CDR3: TGCAGTGCTCAACCGGGCAGCAATCAGCCCCAGCATTTT. Encoded protein: CSAQPGSNQPQHF.

This clonotype was counted only a few times. The genes are TRBV15 and TRBJ2-1; no clear D gene. The length of the CDR3 is 17 residues. Germline CDR1 reads LNHNV; CDR2 reads YYDKDF (reference sequence). The germline V and J ends were trimmed by 0 bases and 4 bases, with 16 bases remaining between them. CDR3 residues: CATSRDLSPNRYNEQFF. CDR3 in DNA: TGTGCCACCAGCAGAGATCTGAGCCCTAACCGATACAATGAGCAGTTCTTC.

Many counts were recorded for this clonotype. The rearrangement uses TRBV27 and TRBJ1-1, with 9 bases that match TRBD1. The V and J ends lost 7 bases and 6 bases, in that order; junction bases with no gene match: 6. This CDR3 contains 13 residues. Germline CDR1 MNHEY, CDR2 SMNVEV (reference sequence). The CDR3 DNA reads as TGTGCCAGCACGGACAGGGGTCGGCCTGAAGCTTTCTTT. It codes for CASTDRGRPEAFF.

This clonotype was detected many times. The chain combines TRBV6-5 with TRBJ1-2; no firm D call. Trimming shortened V by 2 bases and J by 4 bases, and 14 bases separated the two germline ends. Per germline, CDR1 MNHEY and CDR2 SVGAGI. There are 15 residues in the CDR3. The CDR3 DNA is TGTGCCAGCAGTTACGGCCCGGTTCTTCCCTATGGCTACACCTTC. It encodes CASSYGPVLPYGYTF.

This clonotype was recorded a few times. This rearrangement joins TRBV20-1 to TRBJ1-2, with 8 positions matching TRBD1. The V gene end was trimmed by 0 bases and the J gene end by 0 bases; junction bases not matched to a gene: 6. The CDR3 spans 16 residues. Germline V gene lookup returns CDR1 DFQATT and CDR2 SNEGSKA (reference sequence). The CDR3 bases are TGCAGTGCTAGAGAACCCGGACAGGGAGCTAACTATGGCTACACCTTC. This translates into CSAREPGQGANYGYTF.

This clonotype has a count of ten or more. The chain couples TRBV12-3 or TRBV12-4 to TRBJ1-3, with D uncertain. The CDR3 is 13 residues long. V lost 6 bases and J lost 4, with 10 bases in between. The CDR3 DNA reads TGTGCCAGCAGGTCGTCGCAGGGAAACACCATATATTTT. It encodes CASRSSQGNTIYF.

At least ten counts were recorded for this clonotype. A read error may produce the germline difference seen at one junction end. V is TRBV4-1 and J is TRBJ2-3, with 7 bases that match TRBD2. The germline V gene has CDR1 MGHRA and CDR2 YSYEKL. This CDR3 is built from 16 residues. The CDR3: CAGSQVPGTIFYPQYF. CDR3 nucleotides: TGCGCCGGCAGCCAAGTGCCCGGGACTATCTTTTATCCGCAGTATTTT.

This clonotype has at least ten counts. CDR3 nucleotide sequence: TGTGCCAGCTCCGGACAGGACAGGGATTCACCCCTCCACTTT. Its protein is CASSGQDRDSPLHF. The V gene is TRBV18, the J gene TRBJ1-6; 8 bases fit TRBD1. The CDR3 runs to 14 residues. Unmatched junction bases numbered 6, after V lost 6 bases and J lost 8 bases. Germline V gene lookup returns CDR1 KGHSH and CDR2 LQKENI.